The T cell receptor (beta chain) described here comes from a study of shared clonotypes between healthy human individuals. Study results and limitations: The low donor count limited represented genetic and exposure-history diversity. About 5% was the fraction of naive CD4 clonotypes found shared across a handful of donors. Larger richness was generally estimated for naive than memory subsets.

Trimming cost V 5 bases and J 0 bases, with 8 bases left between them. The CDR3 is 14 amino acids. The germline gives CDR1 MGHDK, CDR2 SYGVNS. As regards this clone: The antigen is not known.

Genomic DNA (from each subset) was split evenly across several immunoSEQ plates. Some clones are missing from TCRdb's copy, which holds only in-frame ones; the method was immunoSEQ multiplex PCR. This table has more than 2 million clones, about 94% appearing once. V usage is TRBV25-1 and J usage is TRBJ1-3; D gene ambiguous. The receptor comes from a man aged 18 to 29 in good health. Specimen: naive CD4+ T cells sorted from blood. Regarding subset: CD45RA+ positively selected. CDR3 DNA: TGTGCCAGCAGTCTTTCGGGCTCTGGAAACACCATATATTTT. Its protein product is CASSLSGSGNTIYF. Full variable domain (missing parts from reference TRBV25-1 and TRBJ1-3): EADIYQTPRYLVIGTGKKITLECSQTMGHDKMYWYQQDPGMELHLIHYSYGVNSTEKGDLSSESTVSRIRTEHFPLTLESARPSHTSQYLCASSLSGSGNTIYFGEGSWLTVV.